This TCR beta chain was profiled in a study of T cell responses to AZD1222 COVID-19 vaccine. Study conclusions and caveats: Donors were mostly white British, more females; clonal diversity possibly underestimated.

The CDR3 is 15 amino acids. V trimming: 3 bases; J trimming: 2 bases; junction bases outside the gene matches: 3. Germline loops: CDR1 SGHNT, CDR2 YYREEE (reference sequence). This clone appeared once. Its antigen is undetermined. Some clones are missing from TCRdb's copy, which holds only in-frame ones; the method was immunoSEQ multiplex PCR. The repertoire holds 100,000 to 150,000 clones, about 90% seen once, with about 6% in the top ten. The J gene is TRBJ2-5, the V gene TRBV5-4, with 11 bases aligning to TRBD2. The sequencing used peripheral blood, collected on day 0 of AZD1222 vaccination. The receptor's source is an adult in good health. In DNA form, the CDR3 reads TGTGCCAGCAGCTCCGGGACTAGCGGACAAGAGACCCAGTACTTC. As protein: CASSSGTSGQETQYF.